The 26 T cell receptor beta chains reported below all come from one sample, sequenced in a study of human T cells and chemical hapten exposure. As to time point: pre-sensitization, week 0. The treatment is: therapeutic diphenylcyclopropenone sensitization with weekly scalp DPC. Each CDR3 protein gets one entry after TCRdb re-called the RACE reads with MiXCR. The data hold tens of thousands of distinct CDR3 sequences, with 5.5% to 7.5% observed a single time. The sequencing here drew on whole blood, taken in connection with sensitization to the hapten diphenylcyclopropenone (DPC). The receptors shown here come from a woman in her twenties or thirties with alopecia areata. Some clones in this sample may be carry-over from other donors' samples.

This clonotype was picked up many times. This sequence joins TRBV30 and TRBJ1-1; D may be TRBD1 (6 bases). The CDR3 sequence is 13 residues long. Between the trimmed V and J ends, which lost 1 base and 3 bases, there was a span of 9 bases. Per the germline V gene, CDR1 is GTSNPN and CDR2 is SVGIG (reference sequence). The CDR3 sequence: CAWSAGAYTEAFF. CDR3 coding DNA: TGTGCCTGGAGTGCAGGGGCCTACACTGAAGCTTTCTTT.

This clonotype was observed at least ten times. CDR3 nucleotide sequence: TGCAGTGCTAGAGATCCGGGACAGGGGAGGTGGGGCAATCAGCCCCAGCATTTT. Residues: CSARDPGQGRWGNQPQHF. The V call is TRBV20-1, the J call TRBJ1-5, with TRBD1 identical over 10 bases. The V segment lost 0 bases and the J segment 2 bases; nucleotides outside the gene matches: 10. Germline assignment: CDR1 DFQATT and CDR2 SNEGSKA (reference sequence). The CDR3 totals 18 residues.

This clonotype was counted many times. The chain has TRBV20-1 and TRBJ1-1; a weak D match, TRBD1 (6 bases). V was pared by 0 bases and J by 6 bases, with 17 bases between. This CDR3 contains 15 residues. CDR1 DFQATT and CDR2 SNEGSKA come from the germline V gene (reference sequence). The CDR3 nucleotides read TGCAGTGCTAGAGATGGGGGCCTGTCGGGGGCTGAAGCTTTCTTT. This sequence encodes CSARDGGLSGAEAFF.

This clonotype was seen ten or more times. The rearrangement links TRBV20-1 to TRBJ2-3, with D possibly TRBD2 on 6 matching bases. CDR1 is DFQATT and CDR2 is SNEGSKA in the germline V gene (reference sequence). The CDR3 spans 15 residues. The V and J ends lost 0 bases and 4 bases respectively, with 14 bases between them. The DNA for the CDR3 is TGCAGTGCTAGAGAAGCCCTAAGCGGGTCAGATACGCAGTATTTT. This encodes CSAREALSGSDTQYF.

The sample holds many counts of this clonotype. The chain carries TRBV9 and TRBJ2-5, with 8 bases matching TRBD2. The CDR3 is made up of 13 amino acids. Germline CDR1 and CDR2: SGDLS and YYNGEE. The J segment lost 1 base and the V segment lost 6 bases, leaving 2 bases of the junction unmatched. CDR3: CASNRGGQETQYF. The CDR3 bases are TGTGCCAGCAACCGGGGGGGCCAAGAGACCCAGTACTTC.

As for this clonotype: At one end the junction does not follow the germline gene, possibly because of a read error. For the CDR3, the DNA is TGTGCCAGCTCACCACCTGACAGGATTACCTACAATGAGCTGTTCTTC. This encodes CASSPPDRITYNELFF. The J gene is TRBJ2-1, the V gene TRBV18; the D gene is possibly TRBD1 (6 bases). The CDR3 has 16 residues. The germline V gene has CDR1 KGHSH and CDR2 LQKENI.

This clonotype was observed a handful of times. CDR3 nucleotide sequence: TGCGCCAGCAGCCAATACCTAGGGACTACAGCAGGGGATGAGCAGTTCTTC. Translated: CASSQYLGTTAGDEQFF. The chain links TRBV4-1 to TRBJ2-1; D might be TRBD2 (7 bases). V was pared by 2 bases and J by 8 bases, with 22 bases between. CDR1 and CDR2 from the germline V gene are MGHRA and YSYEKL. This CDR3 is 17 amino acids long.

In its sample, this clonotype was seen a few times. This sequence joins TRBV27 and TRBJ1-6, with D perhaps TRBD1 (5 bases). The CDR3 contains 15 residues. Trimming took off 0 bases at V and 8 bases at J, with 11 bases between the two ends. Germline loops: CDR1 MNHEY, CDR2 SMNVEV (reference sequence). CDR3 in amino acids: CASSLSQGADSPLHF. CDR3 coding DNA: TGTGCCAGCAGTTTATCTCAGGGAGCAGATTCACCCCTCCACTTT.

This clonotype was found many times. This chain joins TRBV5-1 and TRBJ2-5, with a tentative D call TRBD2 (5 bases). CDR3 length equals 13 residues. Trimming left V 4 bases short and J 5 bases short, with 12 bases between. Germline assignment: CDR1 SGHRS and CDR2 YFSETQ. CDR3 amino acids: CASSLAGRETQYF. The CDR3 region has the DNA TGCGCCAGCAGCCTAGCTGGGCGGGAGACCCAGTACTTC.

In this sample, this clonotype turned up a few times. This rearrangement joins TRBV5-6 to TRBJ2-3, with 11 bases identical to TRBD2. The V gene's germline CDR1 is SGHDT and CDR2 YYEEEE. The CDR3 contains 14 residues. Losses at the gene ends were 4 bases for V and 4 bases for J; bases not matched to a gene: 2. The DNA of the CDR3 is TGTGCCAGCAGCATTAGCGGGGGGGCAGATACGCAGTATTTT. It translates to CASSISGGADTQYF. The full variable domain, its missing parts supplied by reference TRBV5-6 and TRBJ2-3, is DAGVTQSPTHLIKTRGQQVTLRCSPKSGHDTVSWYQQALGQGPQFIFQYYEEEERQRGNFPDRFSGHQFPNYSSELNVNALLLGDSALYLCASSISGGADTQYFGPGTRLTVL.

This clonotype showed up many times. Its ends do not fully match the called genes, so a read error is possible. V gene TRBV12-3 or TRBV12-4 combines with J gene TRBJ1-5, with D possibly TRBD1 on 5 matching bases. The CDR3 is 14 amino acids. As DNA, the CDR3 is TGTGCCAGCAGCTTAGGGGAAAGCAATCAGCCCCAGCATTTT. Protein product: CASSLGESNQPQHF.

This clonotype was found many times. In DNA form, the CDR3 reads TGTGCCAGCAGCCCAGGGGCGGGGGGGGTCGGCACAGATACGCAGTATTTT. Its translation: CASSPGAGGVGTDTQYF. This rearrangement joins TRBV11-2 to TRBJ2-3; 9 bases match TRBD2. The CDR3 totals 17 residues. Trimming took 5 bases from V and 1 from J; bases not matched to a gene: 10. Per the germline V gene, CDR1 is SGHAT and CDR2 is FQNNGV.

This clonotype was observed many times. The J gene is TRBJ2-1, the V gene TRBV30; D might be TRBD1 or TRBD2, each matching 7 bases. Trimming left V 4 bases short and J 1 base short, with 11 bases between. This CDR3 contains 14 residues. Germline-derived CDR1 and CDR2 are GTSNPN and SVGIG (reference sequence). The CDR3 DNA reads TGTGCCTGGACAGGGGGGGCATCCTACAATGAGCAGTTCTTC. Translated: CAWTGGASYNEQFF. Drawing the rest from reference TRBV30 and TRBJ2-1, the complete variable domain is SQTIHQWPATLVQPVGSPLSLECTVEGTSNPNLYWYRQAAGRGLQLLFYSVGIGQISSEVPQNLSASRPQDRQFILSSKKLLLSDSGFYLCAWTGGASYNEQFFGPGTRLTVL.

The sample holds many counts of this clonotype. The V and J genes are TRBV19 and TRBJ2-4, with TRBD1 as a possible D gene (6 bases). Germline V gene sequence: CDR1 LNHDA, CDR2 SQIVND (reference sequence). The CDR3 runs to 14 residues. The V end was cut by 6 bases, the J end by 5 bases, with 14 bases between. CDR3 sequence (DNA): TGTGCCAGTAGAGGGTGGGACAAGGAAAACATTCAGTACTTC. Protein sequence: CASRGWDKENIQYF.

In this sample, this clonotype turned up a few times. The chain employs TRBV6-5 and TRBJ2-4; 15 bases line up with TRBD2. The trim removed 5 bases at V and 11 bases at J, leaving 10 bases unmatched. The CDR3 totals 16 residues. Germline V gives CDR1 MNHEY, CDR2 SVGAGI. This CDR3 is CASSGGTSGGRKVQYF. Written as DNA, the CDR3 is TGTGCCAGCAGTGGAGGGACTAGCGGGGGGCGTAAGGTTCAGTACTTC.

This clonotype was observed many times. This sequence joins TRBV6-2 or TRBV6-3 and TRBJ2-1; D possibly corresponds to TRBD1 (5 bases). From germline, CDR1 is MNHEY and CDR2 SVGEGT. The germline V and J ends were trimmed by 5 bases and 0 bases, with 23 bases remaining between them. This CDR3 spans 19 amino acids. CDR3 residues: CASSAAPGQTNFSYNEQFF. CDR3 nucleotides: TGTGCCAGCAGTGCCGCTCCCGGACAAACCAATTTCTCCTACAATGAGCAGTTCTTC.

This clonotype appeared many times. CDR3 sequence: CASSGSGFYNEQFF. The CDR3 nucleotides are TGTGCCAGCAGTGGTTCAGGGTTCTACAATGAGCAGTTCTTC. The chain carries TRBV2 and TRBJ2-1, with D maybe TRBD1 (5 bases). Germline lookup yields CDR1 SNHLY and CDR2 FYNNEI. This CDR3 is 14 amino acids long. V was shortened by 4 bases and J by 3 bases, with 10 bases between the two germline ends.

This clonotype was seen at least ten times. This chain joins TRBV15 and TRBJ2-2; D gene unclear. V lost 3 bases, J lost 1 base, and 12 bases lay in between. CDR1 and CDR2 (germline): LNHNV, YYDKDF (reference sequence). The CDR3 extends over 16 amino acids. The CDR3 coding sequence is TGTGCCACCAGCAGGGGTACTAAGGGGAACACCGGGGAGCTGTTTTTT. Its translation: CATSRGTKGNTGELFF.

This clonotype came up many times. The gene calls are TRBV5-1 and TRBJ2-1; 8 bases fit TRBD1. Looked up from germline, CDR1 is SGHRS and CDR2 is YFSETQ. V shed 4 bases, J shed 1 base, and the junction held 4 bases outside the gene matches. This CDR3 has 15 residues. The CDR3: CASSQRTGSYNEQFF. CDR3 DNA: TGCGCCAGCAGCCAGAGGACAGGGTCCTACAATGAGCAGTTCTTC.

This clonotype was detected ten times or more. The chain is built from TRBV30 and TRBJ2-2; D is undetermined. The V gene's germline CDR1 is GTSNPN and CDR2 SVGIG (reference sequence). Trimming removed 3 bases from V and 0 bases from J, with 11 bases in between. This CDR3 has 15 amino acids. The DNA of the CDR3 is TGTGCCTGGAGCGTGGGAAGATCGAACACCGGGGAGCTGTTTTTT. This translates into CAWSVGRSNTGELFF.

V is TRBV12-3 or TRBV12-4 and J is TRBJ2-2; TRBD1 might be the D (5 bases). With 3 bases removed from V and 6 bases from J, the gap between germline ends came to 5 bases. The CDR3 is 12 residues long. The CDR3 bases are TGTGCCAGCAGTTTCAGGGCCGGGGAGCTGTTTTTT. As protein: CASSFRAGELFF.

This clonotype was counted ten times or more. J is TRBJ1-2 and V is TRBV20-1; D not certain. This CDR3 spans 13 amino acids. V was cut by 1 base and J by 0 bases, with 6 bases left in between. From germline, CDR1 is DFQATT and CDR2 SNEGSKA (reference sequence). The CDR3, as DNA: TGCAGTGCTAGAGGGAAAACTAACTATGGCTACACCTTC. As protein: CSARGKTNYGYTF.

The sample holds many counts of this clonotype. DNA of the CDR3: TGTGCCAGCAGCCCCCCTGTATACGAGACCCAGTACTTC. It translates to CASSPPVYETQYF. The chain links TRBV5-5 to TRBJ2-5; D remains unclear. Trimming removed 4 bases at V and 5 bases at J, with 12 bases between. There are 13 residues in the CDR3. Germline V gives CDR1 SGHKS, CDR2 YYEKEE (reference sequence).

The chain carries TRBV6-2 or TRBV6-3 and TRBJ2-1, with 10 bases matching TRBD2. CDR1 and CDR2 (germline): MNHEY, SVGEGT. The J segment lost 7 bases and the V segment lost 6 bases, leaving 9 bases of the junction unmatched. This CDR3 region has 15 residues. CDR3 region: CASSGQRGGLNEQFF. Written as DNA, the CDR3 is TGTGCCAGCAGCGGTCAGCGGGGGGGCCTAAATGAGCAGTTCTTC.

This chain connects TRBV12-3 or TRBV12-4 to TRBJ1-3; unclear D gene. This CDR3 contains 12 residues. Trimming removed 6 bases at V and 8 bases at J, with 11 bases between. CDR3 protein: CASSLIRDTIYF. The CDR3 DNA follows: TGTGCCAGCAGCCTAATTAGGGACACCATATATTTT.

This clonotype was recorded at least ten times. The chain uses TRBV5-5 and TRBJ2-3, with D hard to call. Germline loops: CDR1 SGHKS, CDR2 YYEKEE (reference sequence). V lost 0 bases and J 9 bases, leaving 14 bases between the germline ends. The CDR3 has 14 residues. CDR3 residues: CASSLELERRTQYF. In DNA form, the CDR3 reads TGTGCCAGCAGCTTGGAGCTAGAACGCAGAACGCAGTATTTT.